This T cell receptor beta chain derives from a study of beta chain features in type 1 diabetes. Overall study results and limits: TCRB CDR3s were moderately but significantly shorter in Type 1 diabetes patients in all four CD4+ subsets.

About this clone: Its target is unknown.

Investigators reverse transcribed all isolated RNA, so they sequenced expressed TCRB transcripts. Assay: immunoSEQ multiplex PCR; the TCRdb copy retains only in-frame clones and omits some. The repertoire holds hundreds of thousands of clones, with over 13% as singletons. Germline V gene sequence: CDR1 MNHEY, CDR2 SMNVEV (reference sequence). The CDR3 contains 15 residues. V lost 0 bases and J 4 bases, leaving 12 bases between the germline ends. The sequence was collected from a man aged 18 to 29 with type 1 diabetes. This chain connects TRBV27 to TRBJ1-2; D is perhaps TRBD1 (5 bases). Sequenced material: naive CD4+ T cells from blood. The CDR3 nucleotides read TGTGCCAGCAGTTTATCCCCAGGACAACTCTATGGCTACACCTTC. Its translation is CASSLSPGQLYGYTF.